The T cell receptor (beta chain) described here comes from a study of T-cell reconstitution after alpha-beta-depleted transplantation in children. Study-level results: Counts and diversity of T cells one year after transplant came mostly from newly produced T cells.

The V end was cut by 0 bases, the J end by 0 bases, with 12 bases between. Germline lookup yields CDR1 DFQATT and CDR2 SNEGSKA (reference sequence). This CDR3 has 15 amino acids. Researchers prepared the TCRbeta library using unique molecular identifiers, the study reports. TCRdb itself ran the PCR reads through MiXCR, one entry per CDR3 protein. Of hundreds of thousands of distinct CDR3 sequences listed, around 25% are singletons. Details on this clonotype: Its antigen is unknown.

The sample consisted of PBMCs, taken before TCRalphabeta/CD19-depleted stem cell transplant. The TCR comes from a girl aged 2 to 10 with Fanconi anemia, due to receive a stem cell transplant. The chain uses TRBV20-1 and TRBJ2-7; D may be TRBD2 (5 bases). The CDR3 here is CSARDSGISSYEQYF. As DNA, the CDR3 is TGCAGTGCTAGAGATTCCGGGATCTCCTCCTACGAGCAGTACTTC.